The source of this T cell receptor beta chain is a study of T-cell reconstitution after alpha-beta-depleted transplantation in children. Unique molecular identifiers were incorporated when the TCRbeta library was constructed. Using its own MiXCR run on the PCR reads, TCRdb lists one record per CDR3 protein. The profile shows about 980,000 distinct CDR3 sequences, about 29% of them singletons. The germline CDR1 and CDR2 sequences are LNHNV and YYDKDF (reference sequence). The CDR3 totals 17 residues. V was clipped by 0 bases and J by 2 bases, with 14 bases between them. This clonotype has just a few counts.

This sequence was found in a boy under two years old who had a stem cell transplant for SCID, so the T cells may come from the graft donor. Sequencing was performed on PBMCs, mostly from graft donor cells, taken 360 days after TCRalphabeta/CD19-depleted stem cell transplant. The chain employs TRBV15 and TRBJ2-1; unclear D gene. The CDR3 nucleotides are TGTGCCACCAGCAGAGATCGACTCCTCGTCACCTACAATGAGCAGTTCTTC. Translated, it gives CATSRDRLLVTYNEQFF.